This T cell receptor (beta chain) was observed in a study of cytomegalovirus exposure and HLA in healthy donors. Per the germline V gene, CDR1 is SEHNR and CDR2 is FQNEAQ (reference sequence). The CDR3 runs to 12 residues. As to this clone: The junction shows a germline mismatch at one end, possibly a read error.

The PCR made use of 60 Vbeta and 13 Jbeta primers. Clones were sequenced by immunoSEQ multiplex PCR, and TCRdb holds only the in-frame ones, with some missing. The sample lists roughly 100,000 clones; roughly three fifths were seen once. Sequencing input: PBMCs. The origin of this receptor is a man aged 25-45 years in good health and CMV-seropositive. J is TRBJ2-7 and V is TRBV7-9; no clear D gene. The CDR3 bases are TGTGCCAGCAGCTTAGACTCCGACGAGCAGTACTTC. It translates to CASSLDSDEQYF.